This T cell receptor beta chain originates from a study of blood T cells in healthy people across ages. Study outcomes and limitations: Higher diversity, along with more naive CD4+ cells, distinguished long-lived donors from aged donors.

Then a second PCR, running about 6 to 11 cycles, was carried out with a sample-barcoded 5' primer and a J-beta primer mix. TCRdb passed the 5' RACE reads through MiXCR, listing each CDR3 protein once. The sample consists of some 1,000,000 distinct CDR3 sequences, approximately 26% of them appearing once. There are a few counts of this clonotype. Antigen unknown. Germline-derived CDR1 and CDR2 are MNHEY and SMNVEV (reference sequence). This CDR3 has 13 residues. V trimming: 0 bases; J trimming: 8 bases; junction bases outside the gene matches: 2. This sample was also put to use in a study of T cells of mothers and their children. This second report adds: Over five children, together with their three healthy Caucasian mothers, made up the donors. In each mother, TCR beta CDR3 reads exceeded 8.5 million; in each child, they numbered some 3 million.

The chain has TRBV27 and TRBJ1-1; 8 nucleotides align to TRBD1. The specimen was blood. This TCR was recovered from a girl aged 2 to 10 in good health. The CDR3 coding sequence is TGTGCCAGCAGTTTATCCCGGACAGGGGAAGCTTTCTTT. This encodes CASSLSRTGEAFF.